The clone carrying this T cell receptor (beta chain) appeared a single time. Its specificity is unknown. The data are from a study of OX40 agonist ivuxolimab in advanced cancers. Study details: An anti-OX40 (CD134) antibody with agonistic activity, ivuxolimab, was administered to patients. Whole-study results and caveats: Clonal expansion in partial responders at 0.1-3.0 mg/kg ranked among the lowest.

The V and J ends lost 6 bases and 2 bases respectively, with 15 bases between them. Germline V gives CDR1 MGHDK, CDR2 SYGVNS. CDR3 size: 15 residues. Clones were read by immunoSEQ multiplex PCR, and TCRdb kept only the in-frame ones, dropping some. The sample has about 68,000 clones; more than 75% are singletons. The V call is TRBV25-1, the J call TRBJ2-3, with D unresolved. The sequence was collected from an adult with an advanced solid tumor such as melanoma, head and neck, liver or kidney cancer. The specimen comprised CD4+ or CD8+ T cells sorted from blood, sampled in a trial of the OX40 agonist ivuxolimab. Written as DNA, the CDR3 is TGTGCCAGCAGGGAAAGCCCTAATCCCACAGATACGCAGTATTTT. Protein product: CASRESPNPTDTQYF.